The 17 T cell receptor beta chains below were found in one sample sequenced in a study of a mutant IDH1 vaccine in newly diagnosed glioma. Here immunoSEQ multiplex PCR was the method, and the copy in TCRdb shows in-frame clones only, minus some. Among around 87,000 clones, about four fifths were seen once, and the ten largest hold 7.4%. Noted time point: baseline, week 1 (first vaccination visit). Treatment meaning: pre-vaccination baseline after standard-of-care therapy. Sequenced here: PBMCs, sampled from a glioma patient treated with radiotherapy, temozolomide or both. These receptor sequences come from a woman between 45 and 60 years old with glioma.

A few counts support this clone. The chain carries TRBV9 and TRBJ1-6; D is perhaps TRBD1 (6 bases). The germline gives CDR1 SGDLS, CDR2 YYNGEE. The V and J ends lost 3 bases and 5 bases respectively, with 12 bases between them. The CDR3 contains 15 residues. CDR3 in DNA: TGTGCCAGCAGCGCACAGGGAACGAATAATTCACCCCTCCACTTT. Translated, it gives CASSAQGTNNSPLHF.

The chain is built from TRBV11-3 and TRBJ2-7, with TRBD1 as a possible D gene (5 bases). The CDR3 totals 13 residues. The germline V and J ends were trimmed by 4 bases and 3 bases, with 10 bases remaining between them. The germline CDR1 and CDR2 sequences are SGHNT and YENEEA. CDR3 in amino acids: CASSSRESYEQYF. In DNA, the CDR3 is TGTGCCAGCAGCTCCAGGGAAAGCTACGAGCAGTACTTC.

The gene calls are TRBV5-1 and TRBJ2-7; 7 nucleotides agree with TRBD1. The CDR3 extends over 15 amino acids. Germline CDR1 and CDR2: SGHRS and YFSETQ. The ends lost 5 bases at V and 5 bases at J; junction bases unmatched: 13. The CDR3 sequence is CASSLEARGFDEQYF. In DNA form, the CDR3 reads TGCGCCAGCAGTCTTGAGGCCAGGGGGTTCGACGAGCAGTACTTC.

This clone was seen only once. J is TRBJ2-5 and V is TRBV5-5, with a possible D match to TRBD1 (7 bases). The length of the CDR3 is 15 residues. V was shortened by 0 bases and J by 5 bases, with 14 bases between the two germline ends. Germline CDR1 is SGHKS and CDR2 is YYEKEE (reference sequence). CDR3 nucleotide sequence: TGTGCCAGCAGCTTGGTCCAGTCAGGGGGGGAGACCCAGTACTTC. Translating gives CASSLVQSGGETQYF.

This clone was detected only once. Here the CDR3 DNA reads TGTGCCTGGAGTCTGGCCAATTCCAACGAGCAGTACTTC. Its translation is CAWSLANSNEQYF. The chain links TRBV30 to TRBJ2-7; no clear D gene. The CDR3 contains 13 residues. With 2 bases removed from V and 5 bases from J, the gap between germline ends came to 13 bases. Looked up from germline, CDR1 is GTSNPN and CDR2 is SVGIG (reference sequence).

J is TRBJ2-2 and V is TRBV7-2; TRBD1 aligns across 11 bases. Losses at the gene ends were 0 bases for V and 6 bases for J; bases not matched to a gene: 3. CDR1 is SGHTA and CDR2 is FQGNSA in the germline V gene. The CDR3 totals 16 residues. The CDR3 region has the DNA TGTGCCAGCAGCTTAGCGACGGGACAGGGGGCCGGGGAGCTGTTTTTT. This translates into CASSLATGQGAGELFF.

The CDR3 is CASSRTVFSYEQYF. CDR3 DNA: TGTGCCAGCAGTAGGACAGTCTTTTCCTACGAGCAGTACTTC. The chain joins TRBV7-2 to TRBJ2-7; tentative D call: TRBD1 (6 bases). The CDR3 has 14 amino acids. Germline V CDR1 and CDR2: SGHTA, FQGNSA. V lost 6 bases and J 1 base, leaving 13 bases between the germline ends.

The chain joins TRBV5-4 to TRBJ1-1, with D tentatively TRBD1 (5 bases). In germline, CDR1 is SGHNT, CDR2 YYREEE (reference sequence). V lost 0 bases, J lost 8 bases, and 11 bases lay in between. This CDR3 has 13 amino acids. The CDR3, as DNA: TGTGCCAGCAGCTTGGTACAGGTCGGAGAAGCTTTCTTT. Translation: CASSLVQVGEAFF.

V usage is TRBV6-1 and J usage is TRBJ2-7; TRBD1 aligns across 7 bases. From germline, CDR1 is MNHNS and CDR2 SASEGT. With V trimmed by 6 bases and J by 3 bases, 8 bases remained unmatched. The CDR3 totals 14 residues. CDR3 sequence reads: CASSLMTGSYEQYF. CDR3 coding DNA: TGTGCCAGCAGCCTTATGACAGGGAGCTACGAGCAGTACTTC.

The chain has TRBV15 and TRBJ1-6, with TRBD1 matching 10 bases. Germline loops: CDR1 LNHNV, CDR2 YYDKDF (reference sequence). V lost 6 bases and J lost 6; bases outside the gene matches: 2. The CDR3 contains 14 residues. The CDR3 spells CATRTGGGNSPLHF. CDR3 DNA sequence: TGTGCCACCAGGACAGGGGGCGGTAATTCACCCCTCCACTTT.

V and J are TRBV10-3 and TRBJ2-3; 8 nucleotides align to TRBD1. Per the germline V gene, CDR1 is ENHRY and CDR2 is SYGVKD. The CDR3 runs to 14 residues. Unmatched junction bases numbered 3, after V lost 2 bases and J lost 5 bases. Here the CDR3 DNA reads TGTGCCATCAGTGAGGGACAGGGCGTAGATACGCAGTATTTT. Residues: CAISEGQGVDTQYF.

The genes are TRBV27 and TRBJ1-5; weak D call: TRBD1 (6 bases). The CDR3 has 12 amino acids. Germline V gives CDR1 MNHEY, CDR2 SMNVEV (reference sequence). V gave up 6 bases and J gave up 6 bases, with 9 bases separating them. CDR3 residues: CASRQGSQPQHF. CDR3 nucleotides: TGTGCCAGCAGACAGGGCAGTCAGCCCCAGCATTTT.

The chain has TRBV19 and TRBJ1-5, with TRBD1 as a possible D gene (5 bases). Germline V gene lookup returns CDR1 LNHDA and CDR2 SQIVND (reference sequence). V lost 6 bases, J lost 10 bases, and 25 bases lay in between. The CDR3 loop spans 16 amino acids. CDR3: CASSNTGAIGEHPQHF. The DNA of the CDR3 is TGTGCCAGTAGCAACACCGGGGCAATCGGAGAACACCCCCAGCATTTT.

The rearrangement links TRBV15 to TRBJ1-5; weak D call: TRBD1 (6 bases). Germline V CDR1 and CDR2: LNHNV, YYDKDF (reference sequence). The V and J ends lost 0 bases and 6 bases respectively, with 18 bases between them. CDR3 size: 17 residues. Written as DNA, the CDR3 is TGTGCCACCAGCAGAGATTCTGGTGGAGCAGGGGCTCAGCCCCAGCATTTT. Protein: CATSRDSGGAGAQPQHF.

The chain combines TRBV9 with TRBJ1-5; the match to TRBD1 covers 7 bases. In germline, CDR1 is SGDLS, CDR2 YYNGEE. The J segment lost 4 bases and the V segment lost 4 bases, leaving 8 bases of the junction unmatched. CDR3 size: 15 residues. The CDR3 here is CASSPDRASNQPQHF. As DNA, the CDR3 is TGTGCCAGCAGCCCTGACAGGGCCTCTAATCAGCCCCAGCATTTT.

CDR3 loop: CASSPDPYNEQFF. CDR3 bases: TGTGCCAGCAGCCCAGACCCCTACAATGAGCAGTTCTTC. The chain employs TRBV5-4 and TRBJ2-1; D not certain. Germline V gene sequence: CDR1 SGHNT, CDR2 YYREEE (reference sequence). With 4 bases removed from V and 2 bases from J, the gap between germline ends came to 7 bases. The CDR3 has 13 amino acids.

The chain links TRBV5-4 to TRBJ2-1, with D tentatively TRBD1 or TRBD2 (5 bases each). The CDR3 runs to 14 residues. Germline values: CDR1 SGHNT, CDR2 YYREEE (reference sequence). V lost 4 bases, J lost 6 bases, and 14 bases lay in between. CDR3 region: CASSVGTPSNEQFF. In DNA form, the CDR3 reads TGTGCCAGCAGCGTCGGGACCCCCTCCAATGAGCAGTTCTTC.